This TCR beta chain was identified during a study of T cells after yellow fever vaccination. Overall study findings and caveats: Researchers report a weaker secondary response that nonetheless peaked faster, day 5 versus 15. Reappearance after the booster was seen for most primary-vaccination clones, at approximately 97% CD4 and roughly 90% CD8.

Trimming took 4 bases from V and 4 from J, leaving 13 bases between them. This CDR3 spans 15 amino acids. Germline CDR1 and CDR2: MNHEY and SVGEGT. At least ten counts were recorded for this clonotype. Antigen unknown. Template switching by 5'RACE produced TCR cDNA, adding a universal primer site and UMIs. TCRdb re-derived calls from the 5' RACE reads in MiXCR, one entry per CDR3 protein. The data show 60,000 to 85,000 distinct CDR3 sequences, 6.5% seen once. The sample in question was CD8+ T cells sorted from PBMCs, obtained around 45 days after the first yellow fever vaccination. The sequence derives from a man aged 18 to 30 who received the YFV17D yellow fever vaccine. The chain couples TRBV6-2 or TRBV6-3 to TRBJ2-2; D is unresolved. The CDR3 sequence is CASSSDSPGTGELFF. The CDR3 coding sequence is TGTGCCAGCAGTTCAGACTCCCCGGGCACCGGGGAGCTGTTTTTT.